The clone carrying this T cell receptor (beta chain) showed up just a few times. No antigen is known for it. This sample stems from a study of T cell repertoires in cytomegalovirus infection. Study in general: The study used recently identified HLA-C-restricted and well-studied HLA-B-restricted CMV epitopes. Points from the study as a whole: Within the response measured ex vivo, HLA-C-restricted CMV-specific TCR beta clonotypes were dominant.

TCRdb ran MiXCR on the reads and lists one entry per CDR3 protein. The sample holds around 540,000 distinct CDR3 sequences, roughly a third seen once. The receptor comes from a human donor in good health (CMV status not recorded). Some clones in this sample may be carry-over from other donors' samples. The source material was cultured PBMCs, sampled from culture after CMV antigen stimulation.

The CDR3 sequence is CASSQDHGGRGITEAFF. The CDR3 DNA sequence: TGCGCCAGCAGCCAAGATCATGGGGGGCGCGGTATCACTGAAGCTTTCTTT. The genes are TRBV4-1 and TRBJ1-1; D is perhaps TRBD1 (6 bases). Germline CDR1 and CDR2: MGHRA and YSYEKL. The ends were cut back, 0 bases at V and 4 bases at J, with 18 bases in the middle. The CDR3 is 17 amino acids.